This T cell receptor beta chain is drawn from a study of blood T cells in healthy people across ages. Sample-barcoded 5' priming and a J-beta primer mix drove a second PCR of roughly 6 to 12 cycles. TCRdb fed the 5' RACE reads into MiXCR, producing one record per CDR3 protein. The table lists about 970,000 distinct CDR3 sequences, roughly half of them singletons. Collection of around 10 milliliters of peripheral blood was performed for each donor. This clonotype was recorded only once. Its antigen is currently unknown. Points from the study as a whole: Higher diversity and more naive CD4+ cells were features of long-lived donors, compared to aged donors. Across the age range, TCR beta diversity per million T cells fell in a roughly linear way.

The V and J ends lost 7 bases and 3 bases respectively, with 25 bases between them. The germline V gene encodes CDR1 DFQATT and CDR2 SNEGSKA (reference sequence). This CDR3 contains 16 residues. The sample was blood. This sequence joins TRBV20-1 and TRBJ2-7, with D perhaps TRBD2 (6 bases). This clonotype originated in a woman aged 60-75 years in good health. The DNA of the CDR3 is TGCAGTGTACCGCCTCCTGGGGTAGCGGCCAGCTACGAGCAGTACTTC. As protein: CSVPPPGVAASYEQYF.